These T cell receptor beta chains were read from a single sample in a study of beta chain features in type 1 diabetes. The assay was immunoSEQ multiplex PCR, and TCRdb's table has in-frame clones only and misses some. Of about 320,000 clones in the sample, 12% to 15% were seen once. Sequencing was performed on central memory CD4+ T cells from blood. The receptors derive from a man aged 30 to 45 in good health. Each CDR3 is given with its conserved first and last residue. Each record gives: V gene, J gene, D gene, CDR3 length, clone size, CDR3 protein, CDR3 DNA. D genes are given only for firm matches. Expanded clones are given a class, and other clones once, few, many or no size at all.

v_gene: TRBV7-2
j_gene: TRBJ2-1
d_gene: .
len: 13
abundance: .
CDR3aa: CASSPKSYNEQFF
CDR3nt: TGTGCCAGCAGTCCCAAATCCTACAATGAGCAGTTCTTC

v_gene: TRBV10-1
j_gene: TRBJ2-7
d_gene: TRBD2
len: 15
abundance: .
CDR3aa: CASSVLSGATNEQYF
CDR3nt: TGCGCCAGCAGTGTCCTCAGCGGGGCTACGAACGAGCAGTACTTC

v_gene: TRBV4-1
j_gene: TRBJ2-3
d_gene: TRBD2
len: 15
abundance: .
CDR3aa: CASSQDQAGLDTQYF
CDR3nt: TGCGCCAGCAGCCAAGATCAAGCGGGGTTAGATACGCAGTATTTT

v_gene: TRBV18
j_gene: TRBJ1-1
d_gene: .
len: 13
abundance: few
CDR3aa: CASSPTPRTEAFF
CDR3nt: TGTGCCAGCTCACCAACCCCCCGGACTGAAGCTTTCTTT

v_gene: TRBV7-9
j_gene: TRBJ2-5
d_gene: .
len: 17
abundance: many
CDR3aa: CASSPRRSTANQETQYF
CDR3nt: TGTGCCAGCAGCCCGAGAAGATCGACAGCTAACCAAGAGACCCAGTACTTC

v_gene: TRBV7-2
j_gene: TRBJ1-2
d_gene: .
len: 14
abundance: .
CDR3aa: CASSKRAGRGDYTF
CDR3nt: TGTGCCAGCAGCAAACGGGCAGGGCGGGGAGACTACACCTTC

v_gene: TRBV4-3
j_gene: TRBJ1-1
d_gene: .
len: 16
abundance: .
CDR3aa: CASSQDLGATATEAFF
CDR3nt: TGCGCCAGCAGCCAAGATTTGGGGGCTACTGCCACTGAAGCTTTCTTT

v_gene: TRBV19
j_gene: TRBJ2-1
d_gene: TRBD2
len: 17
abundance: few
CDR3aa: CASSQTSVTSSYNEQFF
CDR3nt: TGTGCCAGTAGCCAGACTAGCGTAACTAGCTCCTACAATGAGCAGTTCTTC

v_gene: TRBV7-9
j_gene: TRBJ1-5
d_gene: .
len: 13
abundance: .
CDR3aa: CASSLGRNQPQHF
CDR3nt: TGTGCCAGCAGCTTAGGGAGGAATCAGCCCCAGCATTTT

v_gene: TRBV29-1
j_gene: TRBJ2-5
d_gene: .
len: 12
abundance: .
CDR3aa: CSVGASGETQYF
CDR3nt: TGCAGCGTTGGGGCAAGCGGGGAGACCCAGTACTTC

v_gene: TRBV7-9
j_gene: TRBJ2-6
d_gene: .
len: 15
abundance: few
CDR3aa: CASSQDGQTRDVLTF
CDR3nt: TGTGCCAGCAGCCAAGATGGGCAGACCCGCGACGTCCTGACTTTC

v_gene: TRBV29-1
j_gene: TRBJ1-2
d_gene: .
len: 11
abundance: .
CDR3aa: CSVEGGSGYTF
CDR3nt: TGCAGCGTTGAGGGGGGCAGTGGCTACACCTTC

v_gene: TRBV6-6
j_gene: TRBJ2-7
d_gene: TRBD1
len: 13
abundance: few
CDR3aa: CASGGQGVYEQYF
CDR3nt: TGTGCCAGCGGGGGACAGGGCGTCTACGAGCAGTACTTC

v_gene: TRBV5-1
j_gene: TRBJ1-4
d_gene: .
len: 14
abundance: .
CDR3aa: CASSFGSTNEKLFF
CDR3nt: TGCGCCAGCAGCTTTGGGTCAACTAATGAAAAACTGTTTTTT

v_gene: TRBV5-1
j_gene: TRBJ2-5
d_gene: TRBD2
len: 16
abundance: .
CDR3aa: CASSLGPGGPGETQYF
CDR3nt: TGCGCCAGCAGCTTGGGTCCGGGAGGGCCCGGGGAGACCCAGTACTTC

v_gene: TRBV7-9
j_gene: TRBJ2-2
d_gene: TRBD1
len: 17
abundance: few
CDR3aa: CASSLLPGQGGTGELFF
CDR3nt: TGTGCCAGCAGCCTCCTACCGGGACAGGGGGGAACCGGGGAGCTGTTTTTT

v_gene: TRBV7-2
j_gene: TRBJ2-3
d_gene: TRBD2
len: 15
abundance: .
CDR3aa: CASSSSSGRFDTQYF
CDR3nt: TGTGCCAGCAGCTCATCTAGCGGGAGGTTCGATACGCAGTATTTT

v_gene: TRBV6-5
j_gene: TRBJ1-4
d_gene: .
len: 14
abundance: few
CDR3aa: CASSYSIVGEKLFF
CDR3nt: TGTGCCAGCAGTTACTCGATTGTTGGTGAAAAACTGTTTTTT

v_gene: TRBV5-1
j_gene: TRBJ2-5
d_gene: .
len: 13
abundance: .
CDR3aa: CASSFGGQETQYF
CDR3nt: TGCGCCAGCAGCTTCGGGGGCCAAGAGACCCAGTACTTC

v_gene: TRBV4-1
j_gene: TRBJ2-5
d_gene: .
len: 15
abundance: .
CDR3aa: CASSSFASVQETQYF
CDR3nt: TGCGCCAGCAGTTCGTTCGCGTCAGTCCAAGAGACCCAGTACTTC

v_gene: TRBV19
j_gene: TRBJ1-5
d_gene: TRBD1
len: 15
abundance: few
CDR3aa: CASRGGGAGNQPQHF
CDR3nt: TGTGCCAGTAGGGGAGGGGGCGCGGGCAATCAGCCCCAGCATTTT

v_gene: TRBV11-2
j_gene: TRBJ2-3
d_gene: .
len: 11
abundance: few
CDR3aa: CASSGGWAQYF
CDR3nt: TGTGCCAGCAGCGGAGGATGGGCGCAGTATTTT

v_gene: TRBV4-3
j_gene: TRBJ1-1
d_gene: .
len: 12
abundance: .
CDR3aa: CASSRGNTEAFF
CDR3nt: TGCGCCAGCAGCCGGGGGAACACTGAAGCTTTCTTT

v_gene: TRBV7-9
j_gene: TRBJ2-3
d_gene: .
len: 11
abundance: few
CDR3aa: CASSFAATQYF
CDR3nt: TGTGCCAGCAGTTTCGCCGCGACGCAGTATTTT

v_gene: TRBV5-1
j_gene: TRBJ2-2
d_gene: TRBD2
len: 14
abundance: .
CDR3aa: CASTWGGRTGELFF
CDR3nt: TGCGCCAGCACCTGGGGCGGGAGGACCGGGGAGCTGTTTTTT

v_gene: TRBV6-5
j_gene: TRBJ2-1
d_gene: .
len: 11
abundance: few
CDR3aa: CASSEETQQFF
CDR3nt: TGTGCCAGCAGTGAAGAGACGCAGCAGTTCTTC

v_gene: TRBV12-5
j_gene: TRBJ2-2
d_gene: .
len: 12
abundance: few
CDR3aa: CASGLDTGELFF
CDR3nt: TGTGCTAGTGGTTTGGACACCGGGGAGCTGTTTTTT

v_gene: TRBV7-2
j_gene: TRBJ2-3
d_gene: TRBD2
len: 15
abundance: .
CDR3aa: CASSLGRGGTDTQYF
CDR3nt: TGTGCCAGCAGCTTGGGCCGGGGGGGAACAGATACGCAGTATTTT

v_gene: TRBV5-1
j_gene: TRBJ1-1
d_gene: .
len: 14
abundance: .
CDR3aa: CASSPTRGLYEAFF
CDR3nt: TGCGCCAGCAGCCCGACCAGGGGTTTATATGAAGCTTTCTTT

v_gene: TRBV18
j_gene: TRBJ1-2
d_gene: .
len: 14
abundance: .
CDR3aa: CASSPRGYKDGYTF
CDR3nt: TGTGCCAGCTCACCACGGGGTTACAAGGATGGCTACACCTTC

v_gene: TRBV5-1
j_gene: TRBJ2-3
d_gene: TRBD2
len: 14
abundance: .
CDR3aa: CASSRLALEDTQYF
CDR3nt: TGCGCCAGTTCTCGACTAGCCCTAGAGGATACGCAGTATTTT

v_gene: TRBV9
j_gene: TRBJ1-1
d_gene: .
len: 17
abundance: few
CDR3aa: CASSVEGRTDLSTEAFF
CDR3nt: TGTGCCAGCAGCGTAGAGGGGAGGACAGACCTCAGCACTGAAGCTTTCTTT